This TCR beta chain appears in the sequencing data of a study of coeliac disease. In the study overall: Without high-resolution HLA typing, biased TRBV7-2 usage was queried.

Sequencing used one aliquot of 500,000 to 550,000 cells per fraction. Trimming removed 2 bases from V and 5 bases from J; junction bases left unmatched: 7. Germline CDR1 MGHRA, CDR2 YSYEKL. CDR3 length: 16 residues. Study-wide findings and caveats: The authors considered this approach unsuitable for unbiased detection of gliadin-specific T cells.

TCRdb keeps only in-frame clones here, not all; method: immunoSEQ multiplex PCR. This sample has 2,500 to 3,500 clones; 50% to 75% occur once, and the top ten carry around 40%. About this clone itself: Its antigen remains unknown.

This receptor was obtained from a woman aged 40 to 50. Sequencing was performed on intraepithelial lymphocytes from the gut. The genes are TRBV4-1 and TRBJ2-3; 10 bases are a match to TRBD2. The CDR3 DNA reads as TGCGCCAGCAGCCAATTAGCGGGAGGAGGTGGAGATACGCAGTATTTT. Translating gives CASSQLAGGGGDTQYF.